This T cell receptor beta chain stems from a study of T cell repertoires in cytomegalovirus infection. About the research overall: Matching HLA type, along with CMV infection, was indicated by public TCR beta signatures. Study observations and caveats: In two of eight donors, the top clonotype was HLA-C-restricted CMV-specific. Cumulative public TCR beta family frequency identified carriers of CMV plus the relevant HLA.

In the case of this clonotype: Its antigen is as yet unknown.

TCRdb re-derived calls from the reads in MiXCR, one entry per CDR3 protein. Of some 800,000 distinct CDR3 sequences listed, 29% are singletons. This CDR3 has 13 amino acids. The ends lost 4 bases at V and 5 bases at J; junction bases unmatched: 5. The sequencing here drew on cultured CD8+ T cells from PBMCs, taken from culture after CMV antigen stimulation. This clonotype originated in a human donor in good health (CMV status not recorded). Some clones in this sample may be carry-over from other donors' samples. The gene calls are TRBV12-3 or TRBV12-4 and TRBJ2-7, with 7 bases identical to TRBD1. The CDR3 DNA reads as TGTGCCAGCAGTTCAAACAGGGGAAACGAGCAGTACTTC. This translates into CASSSNRGNEQYF.